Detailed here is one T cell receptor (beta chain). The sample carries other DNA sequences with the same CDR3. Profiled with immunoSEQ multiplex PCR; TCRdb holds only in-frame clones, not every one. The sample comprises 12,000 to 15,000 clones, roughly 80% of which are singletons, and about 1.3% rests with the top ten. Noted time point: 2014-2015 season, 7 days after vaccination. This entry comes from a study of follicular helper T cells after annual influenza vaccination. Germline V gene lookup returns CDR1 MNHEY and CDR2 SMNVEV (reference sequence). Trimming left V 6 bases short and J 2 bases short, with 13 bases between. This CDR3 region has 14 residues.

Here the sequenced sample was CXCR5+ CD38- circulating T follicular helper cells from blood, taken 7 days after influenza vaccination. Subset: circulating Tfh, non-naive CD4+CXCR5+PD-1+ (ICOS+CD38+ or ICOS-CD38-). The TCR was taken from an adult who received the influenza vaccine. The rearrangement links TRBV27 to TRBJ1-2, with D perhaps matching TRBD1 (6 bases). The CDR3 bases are TGTGCCAGCAGGCGACAGGACTCCAACTATGGCTACACCTTC. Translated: CASRRQDSNYGYTF.